This TCR beta chain was documented in a study of shared clonotypes between healthy human individuals. Study information: A donor's plate count was three for CD4 naive and three for CD4 memory; CD8 naive had two and CD8 memory one. Broader study findings: Incompleteness in sorted-subset sequencing, despite large depth, was shown by rarefaction. In a handful of donors, approximately 5% of naive CD4 clonotypes appeared in common.

The table came from immunoSEQ multiplex PCR; TCRdb's copy has only in-frame clones and leaves some out. The data show 950,000 to 1,100,000 clones, with about 70% seen just once and over 1.3% held by the top ten. The V and J ends lost 4 bases and 1 base respectively, with 9 bases between them. This CDR3 is 13 amino acids long. Germline CDR1 is SGHRS and CDR2 is YFSETQ. The count of this clone is one. Its antigen remains unidentified. Division of CD4+ cells produced a CD45RA+ naive subset and a CD45RA-negative memory subset. The sequence was collected from a man between 18 and 29 years old in good health. Sequenced sample: memory CD4+ T cells sorted from blood. Subset described: CD45RA-negative fraction. The rearrangement links TRBV5-1 to TRBJ2-7, with D possibly matching TRBD1 (6 bases). CDR3 DNA: TGCGCCAGCAGCCGGGACAAGTCCTACGAGCAGTACTTC. As protein: CASSRDKSYEQYF.